A selection of T cell receptor beta chains follows, all from one sample in a study of cytomegalovirus exposure and HLA in healthy donors. Clones were read by immunoSEQ multiplex PCR, and TCRdb kept only the in-frame ones, dropping some. The sample lists 180,000 or so clones, 75% occurring once. The material sequenced was PBMCs. Receptor source: a woman between 40 and 55 years old in good health and CMV-seropositive. CDR3s include the opening cysteine and the closing phenylalanine or tryptophan. Fields, in order: CDR3 DNA, CDR3 protein, D gene, clone size, V gene, J gene, CDR3 length. D genes are given only for firm matches. Clone size appears in some rows only: once, few, many, or a class for an expanded clone.

CDR3nt: TGTGCCAGCCTCCCGGGAGGGGGCGTACATCAGCCCCAGCATTTT
CDR3aa: CASLPGGGVHQPQHF
d_gene: TRBD1
abundance: -
v_gene: TRBV28
j_gene: TRBJ1-5
len: 15

CDR3nt: TGTGCCAGCAGCTCAGGATACTATGGCTACACCTTC
CDR3aa: CASSSGYYGYTF
d_gene: -
abundance: few
v_gene: TRBV7-8
j_gene: TRBJ1-2
len: 12

CDR3nt: TGTGCCAGCAGCTATTCTAGCACCGGGGAGCTGTTTTTT
CDR3aa: CASSYSSTGELFF
d_gene: -
abundance: -
v_gene: TRBV11-1
j_gene: TRBJ2-2
len: 13

CDR3nt: TGTGCCAGCAGCTCCAGGACAGGGGTAGGCACTGAAGCTTTCTTT
CDR3aa: CASSSRTGVGTEAFF
d_gene: TRBD1
abundance: -
v_gene: TRBV11-2
j_gene: TRBJ1-1
len: 15

CDR3nt: TGTGCCAGCAGCCCTGCGCCTAGCGGTTATGAGCAGTTCTTC
CDR3aa: CASSPAPSGYEQFF
d_gene: TRBD2
abundance: -
v_gene: TRBV5-4
j_gene: TRBJ2-1
len: 14

CDR3nt: TGCGCCAGCAGCCCTCCGGGGGTGGGTGAAAAACTGTTTTTT
CDR3aa: CASSPPGVGEKLFF
d_gene: -
abundance: -
v_gene: TRBV4-1
j_gene: TRBJ1-4
len: 14

CDR3nt: TGTGCCAGCAGTTACCCAGGGTCAGGATTGAATGAGCAGTTCTTC
CDR3aa: CASSYPGSGLNEQFF
d_gene: -
abundance: -
v_gene: TRBV6-5
j_gene: TRBJ2-1
len: 15

CDR3nt: TGTGCCAGCAGGGACGGGACAGCTAGCACAGATACGCAGTATTTT
CDR3aa: CASRDGTASTDTQYF
d_gene: TRBD1
abundance: -
v_gene: TRBV6-6
j_gene: TRBJ2-3
len: 15

CDR3nt: TGTGCCAGTAGTATAGGGAGTGGTGATGAGCAGTTCTTC
CDR3aa: CASSIGSGDEQFF
d_gene: -
abundance: -
v_gene: TRBV19
j_gene: TRBJ2-1
len: 13

CDR3nt: TGTGCCAGCAGCCCGGGACCTCGGGGGACTGAAGCTTTCTTT
CDR3aa: CASSPGPRGTEAFF
d_gene: -
abundance: -
v_gene: TRBV11-1
j_gene: TRBJ1-1
len: 14

CDR3nt: TGTGCCAGCATCCTCCGGGACAGGGGGCCATATGGCTACACCTTC
CDR3aa: CASILRDRGPYGYTF
d_gene: TRBD1
abundance: -
v_gene: TRBV7-2
j_gene: TRBJ1-2
len: 15

CDR3nt: TGTGCCAGCAGCTTGGAGGGGTCGTATGGCTACACCTTC
CDR3aa: CASSLEGSYGYTF
d_gene: -
abundance: -
v_gene: TRBV5-5
j_gene: TRBJ1-2
len: 13

CDR3nt: TGTGCCAGCAGTCCCACAGGTTTAAGAGGAGAGCAGTACTTC
CDR3aa: CASSPTGLRGEQYF
d_gene: -
abundance: -
v_gene: TRBV28
j_gene: TRBJ2-7
len: 14

CDR3nt: TGTGCCAGCAGCTTGGGGACTAGCGAGACCCAGTACTTC
CDR3aa: CASSLGTSETQYF
d_gene: TRBD2
abundance: -
v_gene: TRBV5-4
j_gene: TRBJ2-5
len: 13

CDR3nt: TGTGCCAGCAGTGAGCTAGCGGGATTTCGTCCGGGGGAGCAGTACTTC
CDR3aa: CASSELAGFRPGEQYF
d_gene: TRBD2
abundance: few
v_gene: TRBV2
j_gene: TRBJ2-7
len: 16

CDR3nt: TGTGCCAGCACCCGGTACAATGAGCAGTTCTTC
CDR3aa: CASTRYNEQFF
d_gene: -
abundance: -
v_gene: TRBV6-5
j_gene: TRBJ2-1
len: 11

CDR3nt: TGTGCCAGCAGCAGCAGCGGGAGCAATAGCTACAATGAGCAGTTCTTC
CDR3aa: CASSSSGSNSYNEQFF
d_gene: TRBD2
abundance: -
v_gene: TRBV11-3
j_gene: TRBJ2-1
len: 16